This T cell receptor beta chain originates from a study of cytomegalovirus exposure and HLA in healthy donors. Study-wide results and caveats: According to the study, 160 or so TCR beta chains were cytomegalovirus-associated.

On this clone: Its antigen is unidentified.

This table comes from immunoSEQ multiplex PCR, and its TCRdb copy is limited to in-frame clones, with some not included. The sample has some 120,000 clones; more than 75% are singletons. Germline CDR1 reads GTSNPN; CDR2 reads SVGIG (reference sequence). The V segment lost 2 bases and the J segment 0 bases; nucleotides outside the gene matches: 8. This CDR3 is built from 17 residues. The sample taken for sequencing was PBMCs. The chain links TRBV30 to TRBJ2-1; 9 bases agree with TRBD1. The receptor comes from a woman in her twenties or thirties in good health and CMV-seronegative. CDR3 residues: CAWSKDRGIISYNEQFF. The DNA of the CDR3 is TGTGCCTGGAGTAAGGACAGGGGAATCATCTCCTACAATGAGCAGTTCTTC.